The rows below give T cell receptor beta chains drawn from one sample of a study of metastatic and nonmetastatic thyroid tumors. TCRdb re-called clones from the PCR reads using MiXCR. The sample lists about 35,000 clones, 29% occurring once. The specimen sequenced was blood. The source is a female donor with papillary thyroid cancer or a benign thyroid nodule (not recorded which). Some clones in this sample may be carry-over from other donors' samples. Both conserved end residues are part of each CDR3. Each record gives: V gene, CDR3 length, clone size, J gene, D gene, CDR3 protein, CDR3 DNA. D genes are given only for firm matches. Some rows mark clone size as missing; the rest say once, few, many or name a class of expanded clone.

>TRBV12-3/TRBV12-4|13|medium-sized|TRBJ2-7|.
CASSLKGVHEQYF
TGTGCCAGCAGTTTGAAGGGTGTCCACGAGCAGTACTTC
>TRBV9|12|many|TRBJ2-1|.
CASSVIPHEQFF
TGTGCCAGCAGCGTAATCCCCCATGAGCAGTTCTTC
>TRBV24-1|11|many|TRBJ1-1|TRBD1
CATSSGQGAFF
TGTGCCACCAGTTCAGGACAGGGGGCTTTCTTT
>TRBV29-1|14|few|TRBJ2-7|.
CSVIEGTQSYEQYF
TGCAGCGTCATTGAAGGGACACAATCCTACGAGCAGTACTTC
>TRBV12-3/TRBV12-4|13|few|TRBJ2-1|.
CASSRDPGGEQFF
TGTGCCAGCAGCCGAGATCCCGGGGGTGAGCAGTTCTTC
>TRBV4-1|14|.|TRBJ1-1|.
CASSQARRRLVAFF
TGCGCCAGCAGCCAAGCTAGAAGGCGGCTGGTAGCTTTCTTC
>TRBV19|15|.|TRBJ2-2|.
CASSLVESQTGELFF
TGTGCCAGCTCACTAGTCGAGTCGCAAACCGGGGAGCTGTTTTTT
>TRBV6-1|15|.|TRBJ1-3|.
CASTVEEVGGNTIYF
TGTGCCAGCACCGTGGAGGAGGTCGGTGGAAACACCATATATTTT
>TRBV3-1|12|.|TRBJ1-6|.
CASSQRYSPLHF
TGTGCCAGCAGCCAGCGCTATTCACCCCTCCACTTT
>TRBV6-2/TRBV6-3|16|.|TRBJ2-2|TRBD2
CASSLAGEPGNGELFF
TGTGCCAGCAGTTTGGCGGGGGAACCGGGAAACGGGGAGCTGTTTTTT
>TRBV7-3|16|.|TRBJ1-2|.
CASSLMASESLSGYTF
TGTGCCAGCAGCTTGATGGCGTCCGAATCACTGAGTGGCTACACCTTC
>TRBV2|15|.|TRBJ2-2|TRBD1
CASLSLTGVTGELFF
TGTGCCAGCTTATCTCTGACAGGGGTGACCGGGGAGCTGTTTTTT
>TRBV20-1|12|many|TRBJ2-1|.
CSASLSSNEQFF
TGCAGTGCTAGTCTGTCTAGCAATGAGCAGTTCTTC
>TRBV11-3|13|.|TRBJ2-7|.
CASGFLDGYEQYF
TGTGCCAGCGGCTTCCTCGACGGGTACGAGCAGTACTTC
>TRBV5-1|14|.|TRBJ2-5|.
CASSFGGEGETQYF
TGCGCCAGCAGCTTTGGTGGGGAAGGAGAGACCCAGTACTTC
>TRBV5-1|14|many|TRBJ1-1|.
CASSLAGTITEAFF
TGCGCCAGCAGCTTGGCGGGGACCATTACTGAAGCTTTCTTT
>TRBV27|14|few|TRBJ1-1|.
CASSLRAENTEAFF
TGTGCCAGCAGTTTAAGGGCGGAGAACACTGAAGCTTTCTTT
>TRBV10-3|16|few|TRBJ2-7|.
CATLGSGDFSSYEQYF
TGTGCCACCTTGGGGTCGGGGGATTTCTCCTCCTACGAGCAGTACTTC
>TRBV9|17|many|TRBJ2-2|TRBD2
CASSVALTGGNTGELFF
TGTGCCAGCAGCGTAGCTCTTACGGGAGGGAACACCGGGGAGCTGTTTTTT
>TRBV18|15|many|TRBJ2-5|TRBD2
CASSRQPGGQETQYF
TGTGCCAGCTCACGGCAGCCGGGGGGCCAAGAGACCCAGTACTTC
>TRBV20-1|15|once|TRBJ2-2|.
CFASSRDINTGELFF
TGCTTTGCTAGTTCCCGGGATATTAACACCGGGGAGCTGTTTTTT
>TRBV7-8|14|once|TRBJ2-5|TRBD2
CASSQLAVEETQYF
TGTGCCAGCAGCCAACTAGCGGTAGAAGAGACCCAGTACTTC
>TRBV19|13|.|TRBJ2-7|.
CASSMSGPYEQYF
TGTGCCAGTAGTATGTCGGGCCCATACGAGCAGTACTTC
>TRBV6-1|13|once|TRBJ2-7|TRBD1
CASRPGQSNEQYF
TGTGCCAGCAGACCGGGACAGTCTAACGAGCAGTACTTC
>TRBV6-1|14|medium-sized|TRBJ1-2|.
CASRQYREHPKVSF
TGTGCCAGCAGACAGTACAGGGAACATCCAAAAGTTTCCTTC
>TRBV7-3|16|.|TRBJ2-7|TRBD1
CASSLRPRDRPYELYF
TGTGCCAGCAGCTTACGGCCCCGGGACAGGCCCTACGAGCTGTACTTC
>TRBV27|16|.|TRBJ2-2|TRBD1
CASSFTRGRVTGELFF
TGTGCCAGCAGTTTTACAAGGGGGCGAGTCACCGGGGAGCTGTTTTTT
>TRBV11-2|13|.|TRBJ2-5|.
CASSLGEGETQYF
TGTGCCAGCAGCTTAGGTGAAGGAGAGACCCAGTACTTC
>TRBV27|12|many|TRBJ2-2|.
CASSLGGRELFF
TGTGCCAGCAGTTTGGGGGGGCGGGAGCTGTTTTTT
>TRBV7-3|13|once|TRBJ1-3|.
CASISDYGNTIYF
TGTGCCAGCATATCCGATTATGGAAACACCATATATTTT